These T cell receptor beta chains were read from a single sample in a study of T cell responses to AZD1222 COVID-19 vaccine. TCRdb's table, derived via immunoSEQ multiplex PCR, lists solely in-frame clones and lacks some. Among roughly 77,000 clones, roughly 87% were seen once, and the ten largest hold 5%. Sequenced material: peripheral blood, taken on day 0 of MenACWY control vaccination. Receptors were obtained from an adult in good health. Each CDR3 is given with its conserved first and last residue. A D gene is named only where the DNA matches it firmly. Not all rows give a size; the values are once, few, many and, for expanded clones, a class.

J | D | size | V | CDR3 | DNA
TRBJ1-1 | NA | NA | TRBV3-1/TRBV3-2 | CASSLTGNTEAFF | TGTGCCAGCAGCCTGACAGGGAACACTGAAGCTTTCTTT
TRBJ2-3 | NA | NA | TRBV7-3 | CASSKMGSTTDTQYF | TGTGCCAGCAGCAAAATGGGATCAACCACAGATACGCAGTATTTT
TRBJ1-5 | NA | NA | TRBV5-6 | CASSEGLNNQPQHF | TGTGCCAGCAGCGAGGGACTCAACAATCAGCCCCAGCATTTT
TRBJ2-1 | NA | NA | TRBV7-6 | CASSLRPGNEQFF | TGTGCCAGCAGCTTAAGACCGGGAAATGAGCAGTTCTTC
TRBJ2-7 | NA | NA | TRBV10-1 | CASSESREGHYEQYF | TGCGCCAGCAGTGAGTCCCGAGAAGGACACTACGAGCAGTACTTC
TRBJ2-7 | TRBD2 | NA | TRBV3-1/TRBV3-2 | CASSQGLAGAYEQYF | TGTGCCAGCAGCCAAGGACTAGCGGGGGCCTACGAGCAGTACTTC
TRBJ2-1 | NA | NA | TRBV12-3/TRBV12-4 | CASSSGSLNEQFF | TGTGCCAGCAGTTCCGGGTCTCTCAATGAGCAGTTCTTC
TRBJ1-1 | TRBD1 | NA | TRBV19 | CASSSFFRGQQIMNTEAFF | TGTGCCAGTAGTTCATTTTTCAGGGGACAGCAAATTATGAACACTGAAGCTTTCTTT
TRBJ2-2 | NA | NA | TRBV19 | CATEAGELFF | TGTGCCACAGAGGCCGGGGAGCTGTTTTTT
TRBJ1-4 | NA | NA | TRBV19 | CASSPRAEKLFF | TGTGCCAGTAGTCCCCGGGCTGAAAAACTGTTTTTT
TRBJ1-3 | NA | NA | TRBV3-1/TRBV3-2 | CASSQDVLSGNTIYF | TGTGCCAGCAGCCAAGATGTCCTCTCTGGAAACACCATATATTTT
TRBJ1-6 | NA | NA | TRBV27 | CASMRGGIGHTYNSPLHF | TGTGCCAGCATGAGGGGAGGGATCGGCCACACCTATAATTCACCCCTCCACTTT
TRBJ2-2 | NA | NA | TRBV4-3 | CASSQDIGWETGELFF | TGCGCCAGCAGCCAAGATATAGGGTGGGAAACCGGGGAGCTGTTTTTT
TRBJ2-3 | TRBD1 | NA | TRBV18 | CASSPRTGGSDTQYF | TGTGCCAGCTCACCACGGACAGGGGGCTCAGATACGCAGTATTTT
TRBJ1-6 | TRBD1 | NA | TRBV7-2 | CASSLVAGGLYNSPLHF | TGTGCCAGCAGCTTAGTGGCAGGGGGCCTATATAATTCACCCCTCCACTTT
TRBJ1-1 | TRBD1 | NA | TRBV2 | CASTGTGGDTEAFF | TGTGCCAGCACCGGGACAGGGGGGGACACTGAAGCTTTCTTT
TRBJ2-2 | NA | once | TRBV6-6 | CASNLMGAGTGELFF | TGTGCCAGCAACTTGATGGGGGCGGGGACCGGGGAGCTGTTTTTT
TRBJ1-1 | NA | NA | TRBV3-1/TRBV3-2 | CASSPAGILNTEAFF | TGTGCCAGCAGCCCCGCGGGGATCCTGAACACTGAAGCTTTCTTT
TRBJ2-7 | TRBD1 | NA | TRBV4-1 | CASSPLQGSAPYEQYF | TGCGCCAGCAGCCCCCTACAGGGGTCAGCCCCCTACGAGCAGTACTTC
TRBJ1-1 | NA | NA | TRBV30 | CAWSGGYAEAFF | TGTGCCTGGAGTGGGGGTTATGCTGAAGCTTTCTTT
TRBJ1-6 | NA | NA | TRBV6-5 | CASSYADSLNSPLHF | TGTGCCAGCAGTTACGCAGACAGTCTTAATTCACCCCTCCACTTT
TRBJ1-4 | NA | NA | TRBV4-3 | CASSQGRSTNEKLFF | TGCGCCAGCAGCCAAGGCCGCTCAACTAATGAAAAACTGTTTTTT
TRBJ1-1 | TRBD1 | NA | TRBV2 | CASMGTTGVWVTPEAFF | TGTGCCAGCATGGGTACGACAGGGGTGTGGGTGACGCCTGAAGCTTTCTTT
TRBJ2-7 | NA | NA | TRBV24-1 | CATSDSGADEQYF | TGTGCCACCAGTGATTCTGGCGCCGACGAGCAGTACTTC
TRBJ2-7 | NA | NA | TRBV10-3 | CAIRIGIPDVYDEQYF | TGTGCCATCAGGATTGGGATTCCTGACGTGTATGACGAGCAGTACTTC
TRBJ2-5 | NA | few | TRBV11-3 | CASSLDRASFETQYF | TGTGCCAGCAGCTTAGATCGGGCGAGCTTCGAGACCCAGTACTTC
TRBJ2-2 | NA | NA | TRBV5-1 | CASCRGLTGELFF | TGCGCCAGCTGCAGAGGCCTTACCGGGGAGCTGTTTTTT
TRBJ1-1 | NA | once | TRBV18 | CASSPLGGGTEAFF | TGTGCCAGCTCACCCCTCGGGGGCGGCACTGAAGCTTTCTTT
TRBJ1-5 | TRBD1 | once | TRBV18 | CASSPYRDRYSNQPQHF | TGTGCCAGCTCACCATACCGGGACAGATATAGCAATCAGCCCCAGCATTTT
TRBJ2-1 | NA | NA | TRBV24-1 | CATMSSYNEQFF | TGTGCCACCATGAGCTCCTACAATGAGCAGTTCTTC
TRBJ1-5 | TRBD1 | NA | TRBV2 | CASSGGQTSNQPQHF | TGTGCCAGCAGTGGGGGACAGACCAGCAATCAGCCCCAGCATTTT
TRBJ2-7 | TRBD1 | NA | TRBV4-3 | CASSQGRTGDEQYF | TGCGCCAGCAGCCAAGGGAGAACAGGGGATGAGCAGTACTTC
TRBJ2-2 | TRBD1 | NA | TRBV7-3 | CASSPGTAVSGELFF | TGTGCCAGCAGCCCTGGGACAGCCGTCAGCGGGGAGCTGTTTTTT
TRBJ1-2 | TRBD1 | NA | TRBV7-9 | CASSSQDRDPYGYTF | TGTGCCAGCAGCTCTCAGGACAGGGACCCCTATGGCTACACCTTC
TRBJ1-5 | NA | NA | TRBV12-2 | CASRLVLPWQGDANQPQHF | TGTGCAAGTCGCTTAGTCTTGCCCTGGCAGGGCGACGCCAATCAGCCCCAGCATTTT
TRBJ1-1 | NA | few | TRBV7-9 | CASSLGGGRPEAFF | TGTGCCAGCAGCTTAGGTGGGGGTAGGCCTGAAGCTTTCTTT
TRBJ1-4 | NA | NA | TRBV6-4 | CASRSTNEKLFF | TGTGCCAGCAGGAGTACTAATGAAAAACTGTTTTTT
TRBJ1-1 | NA | NA | TRBV7-3 | CASSLNGLSTEAFF | TGTGCCAGCAGCTTAAATGGCCTGAGTACTGAAGCTTTCTTT
TRBJ1-1 | NA | NA | TRBV5-6 | CASSLGGRGSTEAFF | TGTGCCAGCAGCTTGGGGGGAAGGGGAAGCACTGAAGCTTTCTTT
TRBJ1-2 | NA | NA | TRBV18 | CASSPGTLPGYTF | TGTGCCAGCTCTCCCGGGACGCTGCCCGGCTACACCTTC
TRBJ1-2 | NA | NA | TRBV24-1 | CATSDKFPGLPGEQYGYTF | TGTGCCACCAGTGACAAGTTTCCGGGCCTCCCAGGAGAGCAGTATGGCTACACCTTC
TRBJ2-2 | TRBD2 | NA | TRBV5-6 | CASSLKWRTSGAGELFF | TGTGCCAGCAGCTTGAAGTGGCGGACTAGCGGGGCCGGGGAGCTGTTTTTT
TRBJ2-7 | NA | few | TRBV5-1 | CASSLAPATGTASYEQYF | TGCGCCAGCAGCTTGGCTCCAGCTACCGGGACGGCTTCCTACGAGCAGTACTTC
TRBJ1-1 | NA | NA | TRBV23-1 | CASSRATEATEAFF | TGCGCCAGCAGTCGGGCCACCGAGGCGACTGAAGCTTTCTTT
TRBJ1-1 | NA | NA | TRBV5-1 | CASKRQEVTEAFF | TGCGCCAGCAAACGCCAGGAGGTCACTGAAGCTTTCTTT
TRBJ1-2 | NA | NA | TRBV3-1/TRBV3-2 | CASSQGVGYGYTF | TGTGCCAGCAGCCAAGGGGTTGGGTATGGCTACACCTTC
TRBJ2-7 | NA | NA | TRBV5-6 | CASSLMGEQYF | TGTGCCAGCAGCTTGATGGGGGAGCAGTACTTC
TRBJ2-1 | NA | NA | TRBV28 | CASSPPSSAYYNEQFF | TGTGCCAGCAGTCCCCCTTCCTCAGCCTACTACAATGAGCAGTTCTTC
TRBJ1-1 | NA | NA | TRBV2 | CASREQAMNTEAFF | TGTGCCAGCAGGGAACAGGCGATGAACACTGAAGCTTTCTTT
TRBJ2-7 | NA | NA | TRBV19 | CASSIGPPGGEQYF | TGTGCCAGTAGTATAGGACCGCCCGGCGGCGAGCAGTACTTC
TRBJ2-2 | NA | NA | TRBV12-3/TRBV12-4 | CASSFGERVELFF | TGTGCCAGCAGTTTCGGGGAGCGAGTGGAGCTGTTTTTT
TRBJ1-5 | TRBD1 | NA | TRBV5-8 | CASSWGTESNQPQHF | TGTGCCAGCAGCTGGGGGACAGAGAGCAATCAGCCCCAGCATTTT
TRBJ1-5 | TRBD1 | NA | TRBV19 | CASSDWTGGSNQPQHF | TGTGCCAGTAGTGACTGGACAGGGGGTAGCAATCAGCCCCAGCATTTT
TRBJ2-7 | TRBD2 | NA | TRBV19 | CASRASGGTYEQYF | TGTGCCAGTCGGGCTAGCGGGGGGACCTACGAGCAGTACTTC
TRBJ1-4 | NA | NA | TRBV2 | CASGGEKLFF | TGTGCCAGCGGGGGTGAAAAACTGTTTTTT
TRBJ2-7 | TRBD1 | NA | TRBV3-1/TRBV3-2 | CASSHSGTGIYEQYF | TGTGCCAGCAGCCACTCCGGGACAGGGATATACGAGCAGTACTTC
TRBJ2-2 | TRBD2 | NA | TRBV14 | CASSPTPVGLAGGPVNTGELFF | TGTGCCAGCAGCCCCACCCCGGTTGGACTAGCGGGGGGCCCGGTGAACACCGGGGAGCTGTTTTTT
TRBJ1-1 | NA | NA | TRBV18 | CASSPQMNTEAFF | TGTGCCAGCTCACCTCAGATGAACACTGAAGCTTTCTTT
TRBJ2-7 | NA | few | TRBV12-3/TRBV12-4 | CASSSGTGQYF | TGTGCCAGCAGTTCCGGAACGGGGCAGTACTTC